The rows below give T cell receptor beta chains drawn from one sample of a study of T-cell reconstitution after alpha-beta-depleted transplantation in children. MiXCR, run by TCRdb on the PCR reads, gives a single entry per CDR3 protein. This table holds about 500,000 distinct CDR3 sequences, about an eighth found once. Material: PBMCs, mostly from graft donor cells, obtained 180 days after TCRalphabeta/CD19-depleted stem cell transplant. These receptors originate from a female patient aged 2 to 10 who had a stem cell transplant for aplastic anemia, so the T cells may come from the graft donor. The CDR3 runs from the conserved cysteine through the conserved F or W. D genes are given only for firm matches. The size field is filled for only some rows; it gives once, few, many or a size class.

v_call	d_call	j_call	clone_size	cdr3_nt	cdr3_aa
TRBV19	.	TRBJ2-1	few	TGTGCCAGTAGTATCGGGACACCCTACAATGAGCAGTTCTTC	CASSIGTPYNEQFF
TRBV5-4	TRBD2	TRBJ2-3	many	TGTGCCAGCAGCTTGGGACCCGGACTAGCGGGGAAATCTAATACTAGCACAGATACGCAGTATTTT	CASSLGPGLAGKSNTSTDTQYF
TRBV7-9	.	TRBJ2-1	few	TGTGCCAGCAGCTTAACAGGGAAAAGCTCCTACAATGAGCAGTTCTTC	CASSLTGKSSYNEQFF
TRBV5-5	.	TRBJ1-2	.	TGTGCCAGCAGTATGGCGTTCGTCCTCGGAGGGGACTATGGCTACACCTTC	CASSMAFVLGGDYGYTF
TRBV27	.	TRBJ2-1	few	TGTGCCAGCAGTCGCAGACCGGGAGTTAATCCCTCAACCCCTAACAATGAGCAGTTCTTC	CASSRRPGVNPSTPNNEQFF
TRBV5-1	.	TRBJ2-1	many	TGCGCCAGCAGCTTCCAAACTAGGAATGAGCAGTTCTTC	CASSFQTRNEQFF
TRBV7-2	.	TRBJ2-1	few	TGTGCCAGCAGCTTAGATTGGAGGGCTCTGGAGCAGTTCTTC	CASSLDWRALEQFF
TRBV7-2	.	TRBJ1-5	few	TGTGCCAGCAGCTCAAGGGGCGACAGGCACCTCGATCAGCCCCAGCATTTT	CASSSRGDRHLDQPQHF
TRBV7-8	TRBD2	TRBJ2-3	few	TGTGCCAGCAGCTATACCCTGACTAGCGGTCTCACGGATACGCAGTATTTT	CASSYTLTSGLTDTQYF
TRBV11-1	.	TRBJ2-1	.	TGTGCCAGCAGCTTAGACCCTAGCTCTCGGTTCTTC	CASSLDPSSRFF
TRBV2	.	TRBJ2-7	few	TGTGCCAGCATAGTCCTGTACGAGCAGTACTTC	CASIVLYEQYF
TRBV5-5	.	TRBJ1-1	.	TGTGCCAGCAGCGCACGGACTGTGGACACTGAAGCTTTCTTT	CASSARTVDTEAFF
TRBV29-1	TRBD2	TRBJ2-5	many	TGCAGCGTGACACTAGCGGGAGTCCAAGAGACCCAGTACTTC	CSVTLAGVQETQYF
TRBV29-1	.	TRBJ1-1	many	TGCAGCGGAGAAAAGAACACTGAAGCTTTCTTT	CSGEKNTEAFF
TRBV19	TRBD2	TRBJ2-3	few	TGTGCCAGTACCGCCCTAGCGGGACCCTTGCACGGCCGGGCAGATACGCAGTATTTT	CASTALAGPLHGRADTQYF
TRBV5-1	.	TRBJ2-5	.	TGCGCCAGCAGCCTGGCCGCCAGGACAGAAGAGACCCAGTACTTC	CASSLAARTEETQYF
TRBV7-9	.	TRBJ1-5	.	TGTGCCAGCAGCTCAGACAGATTCAATCAGCCCCAGCATTTT	CASSSDRFNQPQHF
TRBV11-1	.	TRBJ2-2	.	TGTGCCAGCAGCTCCAAATTCACCGGGGAGCTGTTTTTT	CASSSKFTGELFF
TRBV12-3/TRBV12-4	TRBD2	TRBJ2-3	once	TGTGCCACCAGCCCCCTACTAGCGGTGGGGGCAGATACGCAGTATTTT	CATSPLLAVGADTQYF
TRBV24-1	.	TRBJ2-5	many	TGTGCCACCAGTGATCCCGGACAGGGAGGGCAAGAGACCCAGTACTTC	CATSDPGQGGQETQYF
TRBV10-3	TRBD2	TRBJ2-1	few	TGTGCCACTGGAGGACTAGCGGGACCCGGGGATGAGCAGTTCTTC	CATGGLAGPGDEQFF
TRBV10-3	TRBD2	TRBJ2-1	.	TGTGCCATCAGTGAAAGACTAGCGGGGGCCCTAAGAAAATACAATGAGCAGTTCTTC	CAISERLAGALRKYNEQFF
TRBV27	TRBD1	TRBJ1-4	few	TGTGCCAGCAGGGCTCGGACAGGGGCTGCAACTAATGAAAAACTGTTTTTT	CASRARTGAATNEKLFF
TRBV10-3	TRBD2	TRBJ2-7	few	TGTGCCATCAGTAGCGGGAGTCGGTCCTACGAGCAGTACTTC	CAISSGSRSYEQYF
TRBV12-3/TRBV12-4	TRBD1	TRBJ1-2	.	TGTGCCAGCAGTTGGGACAGGGGGCGCCGAGGCTACACCTTC	CASSWDRGRRGYTF
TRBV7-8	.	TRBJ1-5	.	TGTGCCAGCAGCTTACAGGCCCGCCTGGGGCGCAATCAGCCCCAGCATTTT	CASSLQARLGRNQPQHF
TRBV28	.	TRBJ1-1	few	TGTGCCAGCAGTTTAAATGCCTTTGGCACTGAAGCTTTCTTT	CASSLNAFGTEAFF
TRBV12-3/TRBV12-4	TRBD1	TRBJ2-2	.	TGTGCCAGCAGTTACTTCGGGACAGTGAACACCGGGGAGCTGTTTTTT	CASSYFGTVNTGELFF